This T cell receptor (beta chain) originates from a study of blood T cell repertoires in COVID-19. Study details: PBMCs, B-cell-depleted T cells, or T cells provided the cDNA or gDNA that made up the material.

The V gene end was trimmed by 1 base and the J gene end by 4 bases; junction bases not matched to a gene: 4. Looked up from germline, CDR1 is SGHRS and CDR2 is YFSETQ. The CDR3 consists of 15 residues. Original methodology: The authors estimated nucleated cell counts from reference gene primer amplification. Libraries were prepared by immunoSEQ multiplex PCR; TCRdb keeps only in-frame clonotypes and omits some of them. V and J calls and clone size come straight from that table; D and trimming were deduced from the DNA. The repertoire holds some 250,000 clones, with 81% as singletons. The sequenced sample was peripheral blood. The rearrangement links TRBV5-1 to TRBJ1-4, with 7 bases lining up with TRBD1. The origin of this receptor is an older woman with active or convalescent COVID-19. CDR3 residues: CASSLQGQDNEKLFF. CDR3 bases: TGCGCCAGCAGCTTGCAAGGACAGGATAATGAAAAACTGTTTTTT.